A single sample gave rise to the 29 T cell receptor beta chains below, sequenced in a study of tumor-infiltrating lymphocytes in primary liver carcinoma. Blood RNA originated from unsorted whole blood, with germline DNA additionally extracted. A primer in the constant region served to generate TCR beta cDNA from approximately 460 ng of total RNA. Employing slightly modified ARM-PCR, three nested multiplex PCR rounds were run, and these gave rise to the TCR beta libraries. A C-beta reverse primer was combined with TRBV1-TRBV30 forward primers in the first two PCR rounds, and each round had roughly 11 cycles. TCRdb re-analysed the multiplex PCR reads in MiXCR, keeping a single row per CDR3 protein. The table shows approximately 300,000 distinct CDR3 sequences, with 50% to 70% occurring only once. Sequencing was performed on peripheral blood. The receptor set was obtained from a man in his forties or fifties with primary liver carcinoma and hepatitis B virus infection.

With respect to this clonotype: Its ends do not fully match the called genes, so a read error is possible. This chain links TRBV6-2 or TRBV6-3 with TRBJ2-2; D possibly uses TRBD1 or TRBD2 (5 bases each). CDR1 and CDR2 (germline): MNHEY, SVGEGT. CDR3 length: 17 amino acids. The CDR3 DNA sequence: TGTGCCAGTAGTTACAGTCTCCGGGACGCGAACACAGGGGAGCTGTTTTTT. Translation gives CASSYSLRDANTGELFF.

A word on this clonotype: Lacking the conserved final phenylalanine or tryptophan, this CDR3 likely reflects a read error. The chain employs TRBV11-2 and TRBJ2-1; D is undetermined. V dropped 4 bases and J dropped 0 bases, with 13 bases sitting between them. CDR1 and CDR2 (germline): SGHAT, FQNNGV. CDR3 size: 16 residues. The CDR3 region has the DNA TGTGCCAGCAGCTCAACGGGTGGGGACTCCTACAATGAGCAGTTCATC. It encodes CASSSTGGDSYNEQFI.

The genes are TRBV5-1 and TRBJ2-1, with a possible D match to TRBD1 (6 bases). The CDR3 contains 14 residues. Germline CDR1 reads SGHRS; CDR2 reads YFSETQ. The germline V and J ends were trimmed by 4 bases and 10 bases, with 18 bases remaining between them. The CDR3 sequence: CASSPTTRTAEQFF. In DNA form, the CDR3 reads TGCGCCAGCAGCCCAACGACCCGGACAGCCGAGCAGTTCTTC.

Note on this clonotype: A read error may explain this, as a much larger clone is one base away. The rearrangement uses TRBV6-5 and TRBJ2-2; a possible D gene is TRBD2 (6 bases). Deletions cut 6 bases from V and 7 bases from J, with 18 bases between. This CDR3 has 15 residues. Germline CDR1 is MNHEY and CDR2 is SVGAGI. CDR3 coding DNA: TGTGCCAGCAGCCGACGGGGAGGTTATAACGGGGAGCTGTTTTTT. Its protein is CASSRRGGYNGELFF.

In this sample, this clonotype turned up once. Given a much more abundant clone one base away, this may be a read error. The chain couples TRBV10-2 to TRBJ2-4; possible D gene TRBD1, 6 bases. V was cut by 2 bases and J by 9 bases, with 8 bases left in between. Germline CDR1 and CDR2: WSHSY and SAAADI. This CDR3 has 12 amino acids. CDR3 sequence (DNA): TGCGCCAGCAGTGAGACAGGGAGCATTCAGTACTTC. It specifies CASSETGSIQYF.

About this clonotype: The CDR3 end shows no conserved phenylalanine or tryptophan, and so a read error is likely. The chain combines TRBV14 with TRBJ2-2; a possible D gene is TRBD1 (5 bases). Deletions cut 0 bases from V and 3 bases from J, with 8 bases between. The CDR3 extends over 15 amino acids. Germline V CDR1 and CDR2: SGHDN, FVKESK. This chain's CDR3 is CASSQDLGDTGELFL. The CDR3 region has the DNA TGTGCCAGCAGCCAAGATTTAGGGGACACCGGGGAGCTGTTTTTA.

Turning to this clonotype: Given the absence of the conserved phenylalanine or tryptophan at the CDR3 end, a read error is likely. The chain employs TRBV28 and TRBJ2-7, with 9 bases lining up with TRBD1. The CDR3 has 15 amino acids. V trimming: 8 bases; J trimming: 2 bases; junction bases outside the gene matches: 10. Germline CDR1 is MDHEN and CDR2 is SYDVKM. The CDR3 nucleotides are TGTGCCAGCTCAGGTCCGGGACAGGGAACCTACGAGCAGTACATC. Translating gives CASSGPGQGTYEQYI.

At least ten counts were recorded for this clonotype. This chain uses TRBV6-1 with TRBJ2-1, with 12 bases lining up with TRBD2. Germline V gene lookup returns CDR1 MNHNS and CDR2 SASEGT. This CDR3 region has 16 residues. J gave up 2 bases and V 6 bases, and 5 bases lay outside the gene matches. This chain's CDR3 is CASSPGLAGTYNEQFF. The CDR3 coding sequence is TGTGCCAGCAGCCCAGGACTAGCGGGAACCTACAATGAGCAGTTCTTC.

The chain links TRBV28 to TRBJ1-2; 12 bases are a match to TRBD1. Unmatched junction bases numbered 8, after V lost 7 bases and J lost 8 bases. Germline CDR1 is MDHEN and CDR2 is SYDVKM. This CDR3 comprises 14 residues. The CDR3 reads CASNRDRGRRGYTF. The CDR3 DNA follows: TGTGCCAGCAATAGGGACAGGGGGCGGAGAGGCTACACCTTC.

A remark on this clonotype: One end of the junction varies from germline; a read error may be responsible. V is TRBV7-8 and J is TRBJ2-5; D uncertain. Germline V lookup: CDR1 SGHVS, CDR2 FQNEAQ. The CDR3 sequence is 15 residues long. CDR3 amino acids: CVSSSLPTLRKTQYF. CDR3 bases: TGTGTCAGCAGCTCGCTTCCTACCTTAAGGAAGACCCAGTACTTC.

A word on this clonotype: An end of the junction differs from the germline gene, which may be a read error. This chain joins TRBV11-3 and TRBJ1-1; D gene uncertain. Germline CDR1 and CDR2: SGHNT and YENEEA. This CDR3 region has 12 residues. The CDR3 sequence: CVSSLDHTEAFF. The CDR3, as DNA: TGTGTCAGCAGTTTAGATCACACTGAAGCTTTCTTT. Using reference TRBV11-3 and TRBJ1-1 for the parts outside the CDR3, the full variable domain is EAGVVQSPRYKIIEKKQPVAFWCNPISGHNTLYWYLQNLGQGPELLIRYENEEAVDDSQLPKDRFSAERLKGVDSTLKIQPAELGDSAVYLCVSSLDHTEAFFGQGTRLTVV.

This rearrangement joins TRBV6-2 or TRBV6-3 to TRBJ1-5; D is possibly TRBD1 (6 bases). CDR3 length equals 16 residues. Germline V lookup: CDR1 MNHEY, CDR2 SVGEGT. V shed 4 bases and J shed 2 bases, with 15 bases lying between them. CDR3: CASSSADSRGNQPQHF. The CDR3 nucleotides read TGTGCCAGCAGTTCCGCGGACAGTAGAGGCAATCAGCCCCAGCATTTT.

About this clonotype: The junction differs from germline at one of its ends, possibly a read error. The gene calls are TRBV11-2 and TRBJ2-5; D gene ambiguous. The CDR3 sequence is 14 residues long. Germline values: CDR1 SGHAT, CDR2 FQNNGV. CDR3 in DNA: TGTGCCAACAGCTTAGTTGGCGTCAGAGAGACCCAGTACTTC. It encodes CANSLVGVRETQYF.

This clonotype was picked up many times. The chain employs TRBV6-1 and TRBJ2-2; maybe TRBD1 (5 bases). This CDR3 region has 13 residues. Germline lookup yields CDR1 MNHNS and CDR2 SASEGT. V lost 5 bases, J lost 4 bases, and 8 bases lay in between. CDR3 region: CASSRGRTGELFF. The CDR3 nucleotides read TGTGCCAGCAGTAGGGGTCGCACCGGGGAGCTGTTTTTT.

To note about this clonotype: At one end, the junction sequence differs from germline, possibly due to a read error. V is TRBV4-1 and J is TRBJ2-7; TRBD1 agrees at 9 bases. The germline gives CDR1 MGHRA, CDR2 YSYEKL. The CDR3 sequence is 14 residues long. Written as DNA, the CDR3 is TGCGCCAGCAACCTGACAGGGGGAGTGTACGAGCGGTACTTC. It translates to CASNLTGGVYERYF.

The rearrangement joins TRBV7-8 to TRBJ1-2; D perhaps matches TRBD1 (5 bases). The CDR3 has 15 amino acids. Germline-derived CDR1 and CDR2 are SGHVS and FQNEAQ. CDR3 sequence reads: CVSSTGLGANYGYTF. In nucleotides, the CDR3 is TGTGTCAGTAGCACCGGACTGGGGGCTAACTATGGCTACACCTTC.

This rearrangement joins TRBV29-1 to TRBJ1-2; D is unresolved. Trimming took off 7 bases at V and 1 base at J, with 10 bases between the two ends. The CDR3 loop spans 12 amino acids. Per germline, CDR1 SQVTM and CDR2 ANQGSEA. Here the CDR3 reads CSADGVNYGYTF. The CDR3 region has the DNA TGCAGCGCTGACGGAGTTAACTATGGCTACACCTTC.

Comment on this clonotype: The junction shows a germline mismatch at one end, possibly a read error. This chain uses TRBV6-5 with TRBJ1-4, with D possibly being TRBD1 (6 bases). Germline V lookup: CDR1 MNHEY, CDR2 SVGAGI. This CDR3 has 16 residues. The DNA for the CDR3 is TGTGCCAGCAGTCCCGGGACATCCAACCGGGGTGAAAAACTGCTTTTT. It codes for CASSPGTSNRGEKLLF.

Points on this clonotype: A much larger clone lies one base from this, so it may be a read error. The V gene is TRBV29-1, the J gene TRBJ2-7; D call uncertain. V gave up 4 bases and J gave up 6 bases, with 7 bases separating them. The CDR3 is made up of 10 amino acids. The germline V gene has CDR1 SQVTM and CDR2 ANQGSEA. The CDR3 spells CSVGIGEQYF. The CDR3 bases are TGCAGCGTTGGGATCGGCGAGCAGTACTTC.

The chain recombines TRBV20-1 with TRBJ2-5, with TRBD1 as a possible D gene (6 bases). The CDR3 is 12 residues long. Trimming removed 5 bases from V and 3 bases from J, with 10 bases in between. Germline assignment: CDR1 DFQATT and CDR2 SNEGSKA (reference sequence). The CDR3 DNA sequence: TGCAGTGCTGCCGGGGACAAAGAGACCCAGTACTTC. It yields the protein CSAAGDKETQYF.

The J gene is TRBJ1-2, the V gene TRBV21-1. TRBV21-1 is marked as a pseudogene. This CDR3 contains 15 residues. The DNA of the CDR3 is TGTGCCAGCAGCACCCTGACGAGGGGGGAGGGGGACTACACCTTC. Protein product: CASSTLTRGEGDYTF.

Concerning this clonotype: With a much larger clone just one base away, this may be a read error. V gene TRBV6-1 combines with J gene TRBJ2-1; 7 nucleotides align to TRBD2. V shed 2 bases and J 8 bases; nucleotides not matched to a gene: 9. The CDR3 has 15 amino acids. Germline lookup yields CDR1 MNHNS and CDR2 SASEGT. CDR3 nucleotides: TGTGCCAGCAGTGAATTCGCGGGAGCAGACTATGAGCAGTTCTTC. This encodes CASSEFAGADYEQFF.

Regarding this clonotype: This likely comes from a read error, as the CDR3 has no conserved phenylalanine or tryptophan at its end. The chain carries TRBV29-1 and TRBJ1-1; TRBD1 agrees at 7 bases. The CDR3 extends over 14 amino acids. Germline V lookup: CDR1 SQVTM, CDR2 ANQGSEA. The CDR3 loop is CSIEVSGGNTEAFS. For the CDR3, the DNA is TGCAGCATTGAAGTTTCAGGGGGGAACACTGAAGCTTTCTCT.

Remarks on this clonotype: This may stem from a read error, because a much larger clone lies one nucleotide away. The chain carries TRBV10-3 and TRBJ2-2, with D possibly being TRBD2 (6 bases). The V gene lost 8 bases and the J gene lost 1 base, with 11 bases spanning the gap. The CDR3 has 14 amino acids. Germline V gives CDR1 ENHRY, CDR2 SYGVKD. CDR3 DNA sequence: TGTGCCATCGGAGGGTCAGGGAACACCGGGGAGCTGTTTTTT. Its protein is CAIGGSGNTGELFF.

As to this clonotype: A read error may account for a junction end that differs from germline. The chain carries TRBV4-3 and TRBJ2-7, with 10 bases lining up with TRBD1. Germline CDR1 reads LGHNA; CDR2 reads YSLEER. The CDR3 runs to 15 residues. For the CDR3, the DNA is TGTGCCAGCAGCCTCTGGGACAGGGGAGGCCACGAGCGGTACTTC. Translating gives CASSLWDRGGHERYF.

Details on this clonotype: One base away lies a much larger clone, so this may be a sequencing read error. J is TRBJ1-4 and V is TRBV4-3, with D maybe TRBD1 (6 bases). Per the germline V gene, CDR1 is LGHNA and CDR2 is YSLEER. CDR3 length: 15 residues. The V and J ends lost 1 base and 7 bases respectively, with 13 bases between them. Here the CDR3 DNA reads TGCGCCAGCAGCCAAGCGGGGGCGCGGACTGAAAAACTGTTTTTT. This encodes CASSQAGARTEKLFF.

Regarding this clonotype: The missing conserved phenylalanine or tryptophan at the end of this CDR3 makes a read error likely. The chain joins TRBV11-2 to TRBJ2-1; possible D gene TRBD1, 7 bases. Per germline, CDR1 SGHAT and CDR2 FQNNGV. The CDR3 extends over 15 amino acids. The CDR3 DNA sequence: TGTCCCAGCAGCTTAGGAGCAGGGGGGATCAATGAGCAGTTCATC. This codes for CPSSLGAGGINEQFI.

This clonotype was observed many times. The CDR3 sequence is CASSSRQGAEKLFF. The CDR3, as DNA: TGTGCCAGCAGTTCTAGACAGGGAGCTGAAAAACTGTTTTTT. V gene TRBV6-6 combines with J gene TRBJ1-4, with 7 bases matching TRBD1. This CDR3 spans 14 amino acids. Germline V CDR1 and CDR2: MNHNY, SVGAGI (reference sequence). Trimming at V came to 4 bases and at J to 7 bases, leaving 6 bases not matched to a gene.

This clonotype was recorded only once. This may stem from a read error, because a much larger clone lies one nucleotide away. The J gene is TRBJ2-7, the V gene TRBV6-2 or TRBV6-3; D gene ambiguous. V lost 6 bases and J 3 bases, leaving 12 bases between the germline ends. Germline V gene data show CDR1 as MNHEY and CDR2 as SVGEGT. There are 13 residues in the CDR3. The CDR3 spells CASSRMVGYEQYF. The CDR3 DNA sequence: TGTGCCAGCAGCCGGATGGTGGGCTACGAGCAGTACTTC.